This T cell receptor (beta chain) originates from a study of blood T cell repertoires in COVID-19. The overall study: The United States, Italy and Spain supplied acute and convalescent COVID-19 samples. Sources were T cells, B-cell-depleted T cells, or PBMCs; the material itself was cDNA or gDNA.

In the authors' methods: Amplification of reference gene primers was used by the study to estimate nucleated cell counts. Clones were sequenced by immunoSEQ multiplex PCR, and TCRdb holds only the in-frame ones, with some missing. The DNA was the basis for D and trimming; V, J and clone size are from that table. The sample has just over 70,000 clones; approximately 90% are singletons. The CDR3 contains 13 residues. J gave up 2 bases and V 8 bases, and 5 bases lay outside the gene matches. This sequence originates from a human donor in a cohort sampled during active COVID-19. The sequenced material came from peripheral blood. The chain is built from TRBV12-3 or TRBV12-4 and TRBJ2-7, with 8 positions matching TRBD2. CDR3 DNA sequence: TGTGCCAGCGCGGGAGGCGGACCCTACGAGCAGTACTTC. This translates into CASAGGGPYEQYF.